This is a list of T cell receptor beta chains from one sample in a study of T cell changes during pregnancy in multiple sclerosis. Assay: immunoSEQ multiplex PCR; the TCRdb copy retains only in-frame clones and omits some. The sample carries fewer than 40,000 clones, 75% to 90% recorded once. This specimen was CD8+ T cells from peripheral blood mononuclear cells, taken after pregnancy. These receptors originate from a female donor with multiple sclerosis, enrolled in a pregnancy study. Each CDR3 is given with its conserved first and last residue.

j_call v_call cdr3_aa
TRBJ2-7 TRBV27 CASSLRQGALPYEQYF
TRBJ2-7 TRBV19 CASSMGPGEPYEQYF
TRBJ1-2 TRBV19 CASSLGTGYTF
TRBJ2-1 TRBV4-1 CASSQVGGGPEQFF
TRBJ1-1 TRBV5-5 CASGGWGTEAFF
TRBJ2-2 TRBV7-2 CASSFPSGGANTGELFF
TRBJ2-7 TRBV6-5 CASSHNTGSYEQYF
TRBJ2-2 TRBV27 CASSLGQPAGELFF
TRBJ2-2 TRBV27 CASSTTGVTGELFF
TRBJ2-7 TRBV6-5 CASSWGQTYEQYF
TRBJ2-7 TRBV7-3 CASSAGGGASYEQYF
TRBJ2-7 TRBV5-8 CASSRNDRVLEQYF
TRBJ2-7 TRBV9 CASSDSDRGEQYF
TRBJ1-2 TRBV11-2 CASSPVEGWMDYGYTF
TRBJ2-7 TRBV28 CASSPQTGYEQYF
TRBJ1-1 TRBV18 CASSSRQGNTEAFF
TRBJ2-1 TRBV14 CASSQGGWREQFF